This T cell receptor (beta chain) derives from a study of T-cell memory formation after mild COVID-19. In regard to this clonotype: Its antigen remains unknown.

The CDR3 totals 17 residues. Germline CDR1 reads KGHSH; CDR2 reads LQKENI. After removal of 1 base from V and 10 bases from J, the junction contained 12 bases not matched to a gene. Study conclusions and caveats: Contracting CD4+ clones sat mainly in CM and EM; CD8+ in EMRA.

Constant-segment primers were used for 5'RACE, and the resulting TCR alpha and TCR beta cDNA libraries carried sample barcodes and UMIs. TCRdb used MiXCR to reprocess the 5' RACE reads, holding one entry per CDR3 protein. Counted here are some 320,000 distinct CDR3 sequences, around 15% occurring once; the ten biggest clones make up about 21%. The sequence was obtained from a man younger than 30 who had mild COVID-19 (a few samples of this study predate the infection). Cell type and time point are not known. The rearrangement uses TRBV18 and TRBJ1-6, with 8 bases lining up with TRBD1. The sequenced material came from PBMCs or a T cell subset sorted from them (not recorded which). The CDR3 DNA is TGTGCCAGCTCACCACGAGGACAGGGAGGAGTGGGGTCACCCCTCCACTTT. Protein product: CASSPRGQGGVGSPLHF.